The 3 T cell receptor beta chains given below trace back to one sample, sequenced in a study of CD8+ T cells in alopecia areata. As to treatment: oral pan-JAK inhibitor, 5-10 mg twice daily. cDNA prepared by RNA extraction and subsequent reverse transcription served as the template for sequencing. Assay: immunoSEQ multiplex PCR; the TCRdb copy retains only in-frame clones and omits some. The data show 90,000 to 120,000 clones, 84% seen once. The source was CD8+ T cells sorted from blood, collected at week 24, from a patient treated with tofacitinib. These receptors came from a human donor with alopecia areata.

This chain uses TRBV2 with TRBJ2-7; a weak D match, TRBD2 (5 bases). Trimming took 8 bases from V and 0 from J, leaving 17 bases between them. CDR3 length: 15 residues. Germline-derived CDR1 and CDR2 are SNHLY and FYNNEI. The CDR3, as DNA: TGTGCCAGCCTCGAGGGTCGAGACATCTCCTACGAGCAGTACTTC. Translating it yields CASLEGRDISYEQYF.

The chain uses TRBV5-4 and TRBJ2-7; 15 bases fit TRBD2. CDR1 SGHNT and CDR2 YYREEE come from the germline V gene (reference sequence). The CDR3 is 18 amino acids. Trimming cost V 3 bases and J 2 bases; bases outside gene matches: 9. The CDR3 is CASSYGAGTSGGPYEQYF. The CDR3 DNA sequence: TGTGCCAGCAGCTACGGGGCCGGGACTAGCGGGGGGCCCTACGAGCAGTACTTC.

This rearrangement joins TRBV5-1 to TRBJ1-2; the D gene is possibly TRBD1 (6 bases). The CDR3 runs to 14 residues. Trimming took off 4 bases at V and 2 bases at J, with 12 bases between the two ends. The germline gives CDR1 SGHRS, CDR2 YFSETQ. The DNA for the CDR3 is TGCGCCAGCAGCCCTAAACAGGGAAACTATGGCTACACCTTC. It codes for CASSPKQGNYGYTF. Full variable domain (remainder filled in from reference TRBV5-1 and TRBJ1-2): KAGVTQTPRYLIKTRGQQVTLSCSPISGHRSVSWYQQTPGQGLQFLFEYFSETQRNKGNFPGRFSGRQFSNSRSEMNVSTLELGDSALYLCASSPKQGNYGYTFGSGTRLTVV.